This TCR beta chain was sequenced for a study of T cell responses to AZD1222 COVID-19 vaccine. Findings and limits, study-wide: Unmutated variant regions reportedly attract nearly half of all spike-specific TCRs. Donors were largely white British and mainly female; clonal diversity was possibly underestimated. CD4 TCRs associated with vaccination spanned spike, dominating at 160-218 and 743-854. Increases in Spike-specific TCR breadth and depth were seen after two AZD1222 doses.

Measured with immunoSEQ multiplex PCR; TCRdb has only the in-frame clones, and not every one. The table shows roughly 150,000 clones, with 91% occurring only once. Regarding this clone: Its antigen is undetermined.

The clonotype comes from an adult in good health. This specimen consisted of peripheral blood, obtained on day 0 of AZD1222 vaccination.

CDR3 residues: CASSSKTGAPSGNTIYF. CDR3 in DNA: TGTGCCAGCAGCTCGAAAACCGGGGCCCCCTCTGGAAACACCATATATTTT. This chain uses TRBV7-3 with TRBJ1-3; TRBD1 might be the D (5 bases). CDR1 and CDR2 from the germline V gene are SGHTA and FQGTGA. V lost 4 bases and J 0 bases, leaving 16 bases between the germline ends. CDR3 size: 17 residues.